This record concerns one T cell receptor (beta chain) sequence. The data originate from a study of Ad26.COV2.S vaccination and SARS-CoV-2 variants. The V gene's germline CDR1 is KGHSH and CDR2 LQKENI. Trimming stripped 6 bases from V and 3 bases from J, with 11 bases between. The CDR3 has 13 amino acids. Treatment specified: around 19 received Ad26.COV2.S at low or high dose, single or two shots; about five received placebo; per-sample allocation not given. Samples were taken on day 63 after the first vaccine or placebo injection. Sequencing was performed with immunoSEQ multiplex PCR; in TCRdb, only in-frame clones are kept and a portion is missing. Among approximately 300,000 clones listed, around 84% were seen once.

The receptor comes from a person between 18 and 60 years old who received the Ad26.COV2.S COVID-19 vaccine or a placebo. The chain recombines TRBV18 with TRBJ1-1; D is possibly TRBD1 (5 bases). Material: peripheral blood, obtained in a trial of Ad26.COV2.S vaccine versus placebo. The CDR3 sequence is CASSTSRDTEAFF. CDR3 bases: TGTGCCAGCTCCACGTCCAGGGACACTGAAGCTTTCTTT.